This T cell receptor beta chain was found in a study of early T cells in non-severe SARS-CoV-2 infection. TCRdb passed the 5' RACE reads through MiXCR, listing each CDR3 protein once. The sample has tens of thousands of distinct CDR3 sequences; roughly 13% are singletons. Trimming pared 5 bases from V and 1 base from J, leaving 5 bases between. The CDR3 length is 12 residues. The V gene's germline CDR1 is ENHRY and CDR2 SYGVKD. This chain connects TRBV10-3 to TRBJ1-1, with no clear D. The receptor was isolated from an adult who was a healthcare worker with PCR-confirmed SARS-CoV-2 infection or an uninfected control (not recorded which). Source material: whole blood. The CDR3 reads CAISPGNTEAFF. For the CDR3, the DNA is TGTGCCATCAGTCCGGGGAACACTGAAGCTTTCTTT.